This T cell receptor (beta chain) is from a study of T-cell memory formation after mild COVID-19. The germline gives CDR1 SGHRS, CDR2 YFSETQ. This CDR3 region has 13 residues. The ends were cut back, 0 bases at V and 7 bases at J, with 11 bases in the middle. TCRdb re-derived calls from the 5' RACE reads in MiXCR, one entry per CDR3 protein. The profile shows about 120,000 distinct CDR3 sequences, about 15% of them singletons. Study-wide results and caveats: In pre-infection memory, a portion of responding clones appeared, which suggested that cross-reactive memory joined. Clones that shrank (day 15 to 85) were balanced CD4/CD8, whereas later expanders leaned CD4+. Most CD4+ clones that shrank were in CM and EM, while CD8+ ones turned up in EMRA.

A word on this clonotype: Its antigen is not known.

This chain joins TRBV5-1 and TRBJ2-7, with D hard to call. This TCR derives from an adult woman who had mild COVID-19 (a few samples of this study predate the infection). Cell type and time point are not known. The specimen sequenced was PBMCs or a T cell subset sorted from them (not recorded which). CDR3 nucleotide sequence: TGCGCCAGCAGCTTGGATCCGGGCTGGGAGCAGTACTTC. Translation: CASSLDPGWEQYF.